This T cell receptor (beta chain) comes out of a study of cytomegalovirus exposure and HLA in healthy donors. Study results and limitations: The study carried out a later analysis of TCR beta sequences. It associated approximately 15,000 of them with specific HLA alleles at a false discovery rate of 0.05.

Regarding this clone: What it recognizes is unknown.

V was pared by 4 bases and J by 5 bases, with 6 bases of the junction left unmatched. This CDR3 has 15 amino acids. CDR1 and CDR2 (germline): SEHNR, FQNEAQ (reference sequence). With 60 Vbeta and 13 Jbeta primers, the PCR was carried out. TCRdb's copy holds only in-frame clones and misses some; the assay was immunoSEQ multiplex PCR. The sample lists around 150,000 clones; under 80% were seen once. The specimen was PBMCs. This chain joins TRBV7-9 and TRBJ1-4; TRBD1 matches at 8 bases. The origin of this receptor is a man aged 40-55 years in good health and CMV-seronegative. Here the CDR3 DNA reads TGTGCCAGCAGCTCATCGGACAGGGAGAATGAAAAACTGTTTTTT. The encoded protein is CASSSSDRENEKLFF.